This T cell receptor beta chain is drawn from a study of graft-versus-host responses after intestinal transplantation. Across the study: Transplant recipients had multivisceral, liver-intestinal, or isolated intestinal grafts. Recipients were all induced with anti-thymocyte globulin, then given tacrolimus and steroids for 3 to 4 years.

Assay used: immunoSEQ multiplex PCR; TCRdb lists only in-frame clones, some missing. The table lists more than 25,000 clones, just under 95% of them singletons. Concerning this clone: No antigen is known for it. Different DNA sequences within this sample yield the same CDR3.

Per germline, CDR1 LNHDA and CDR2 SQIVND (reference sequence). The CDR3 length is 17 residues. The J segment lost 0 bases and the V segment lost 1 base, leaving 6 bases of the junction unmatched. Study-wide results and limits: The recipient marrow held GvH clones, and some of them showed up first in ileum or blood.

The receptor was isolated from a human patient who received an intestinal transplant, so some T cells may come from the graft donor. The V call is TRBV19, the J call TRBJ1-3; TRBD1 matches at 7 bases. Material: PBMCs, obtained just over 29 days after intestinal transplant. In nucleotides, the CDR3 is TGTGCCAGTAGTATAGGTGCGGGACAGCTCTCTGGAAACACCATATATTTT. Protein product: CASSIGAGQLSGNTIYF. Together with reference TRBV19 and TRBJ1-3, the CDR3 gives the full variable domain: DGGITQSPKYLFRKEGQNVTLSCEQNLNHDAMYWYRQDPGQGLRLIYYSQIVNDFQKGDIAEGYSVSREKKESFPLTVTSAQKNPTAFYLCASSIGAGQLSGNTIYFGEGSWLTVV.